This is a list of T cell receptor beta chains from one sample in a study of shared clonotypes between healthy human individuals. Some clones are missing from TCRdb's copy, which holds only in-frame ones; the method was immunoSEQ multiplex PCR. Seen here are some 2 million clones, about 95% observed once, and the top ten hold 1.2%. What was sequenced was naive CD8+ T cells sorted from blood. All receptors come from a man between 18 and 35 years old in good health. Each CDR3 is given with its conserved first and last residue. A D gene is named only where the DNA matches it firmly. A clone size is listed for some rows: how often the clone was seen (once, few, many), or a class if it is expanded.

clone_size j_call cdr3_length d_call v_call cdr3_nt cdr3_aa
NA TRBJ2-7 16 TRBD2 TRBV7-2 TGTGCCAGCAGCCCGCGACTAGCGGAAGCTACCTACGAGCAGTACTTC CASSPRLAEATYEQYF
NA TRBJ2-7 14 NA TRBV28 TGTGCCAGCAGTTACCAAGGGGACTCCTACGAGCAGTACTTC CASSYQGDSYEQYF
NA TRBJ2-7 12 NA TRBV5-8 TGTGCCAGCAGCTTCTCCGCAGCCGAGCAGTACTTC CASSFSAAEQYF
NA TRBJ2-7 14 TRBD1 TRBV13 TGTGCCAGCAGCGGAGGGACAGGGGGATCCGAGCAGTACTTC CASSGGTGGSEQYF
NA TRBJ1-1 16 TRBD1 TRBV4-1 TGCGCCAGCAGCCAAGAGACAGGGTGGATGAACACTGAAGCTTTCTTT CASSQETGWMNTEAFF
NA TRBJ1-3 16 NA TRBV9 TGTGCCAGCAGCCCAGAAGGGGGGTTGTCTGGAAACACCATATATTTT CASSPEGGLSGNTIYF
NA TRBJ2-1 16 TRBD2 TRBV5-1 TGCGCCAGCAGTCCCGGACTAGAGGCGTCGATAGGGGAGCAGTTCTTC CASSPGLEASIGEQFF
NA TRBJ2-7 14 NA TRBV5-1 TGCGCCAGCAGCTTGGAGGGGGGCTCCTACGAGCAGTACTTC CASSLEGGSYEQYF
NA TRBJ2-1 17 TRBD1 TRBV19 TGTGCCAGTAGTATAGATCTCCAAGACAGGGTTTACAATGAGCAGTTCTTC CASSIDLQDRVYNEQFF
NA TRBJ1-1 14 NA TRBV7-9 TGTGCCAGCAAAGACCAGGGTCGGGGTACTGAAGCTTTCTTT CASKDQGRGTEAFF
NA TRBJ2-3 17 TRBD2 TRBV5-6 TGTGCCAGCAGCTTGGGCGGGACTACACCTCGCACAGATACGCAGTATTTT CASSLGGTTPRTDTQYF
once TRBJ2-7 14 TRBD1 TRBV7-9 TGTGCCAGCAGCCCACGGGACAGGGCCTACGAGCAGTACTTC CASSPRDRAYEQYF
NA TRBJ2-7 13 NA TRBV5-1 TGCGCCAGCAGCGCGGGTCTAGCCTACGAGCAGTACTTC CASSAGLAYEQYF
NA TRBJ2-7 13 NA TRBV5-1 TGCGCCAGCAGTCCCGACCATTCCTACGAGCAGTACTTC CASSPDHSYEQYF
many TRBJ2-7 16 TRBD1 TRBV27 TGTGCCAGCAGTTTATCCTACAGGGGATTGAACTACGAGCAGTACTTC CASSLSYRGLNYEQYF
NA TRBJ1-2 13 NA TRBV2 TGTGCCAGGATAGACGGCGTCGGCTATGGCTACACCTTC CARIDGVGYGYTF
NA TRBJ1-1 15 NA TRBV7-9 TGTGCCAGCAGCCCAGCCTTAACAGGAGGAACTGAAGCTTTCTTT CASSPALTGGTEAFF
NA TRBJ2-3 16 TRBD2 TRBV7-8 TGTGCCAGCAGCGCGGGACTAGCGGGGGCCCCCGATACGCAGTATTTT CASSAGLAGAPDTQYF
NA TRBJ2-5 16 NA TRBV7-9 TGTGCCAGCAGCCCCCCCGCTGTCCGGAGGGGGGAGACCCAGTACTTC CASSPPAVRRGETQYF
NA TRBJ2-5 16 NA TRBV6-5 TGTGCCAGCAGTTACTCGGGGGGGCAGGCGGGGGAGACCCAGTACTTC CASSYSGGQAGETQYF
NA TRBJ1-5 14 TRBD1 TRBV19 TGTGCCACCGCGGGACAGTTCTTTAATCAGCCCCAGCATTTT CATAGQFFNQPQHF
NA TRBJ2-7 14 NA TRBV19 TGTGCCAGTAGTACACTCGGGACGGATCATGAGCAGTACTTC CASSTLGTDHEQYF
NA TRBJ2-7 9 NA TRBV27 TGTGCCGTAACCTACGAGCAGTACTTC CAVTYEQYF
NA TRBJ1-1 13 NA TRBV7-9 TGTGCCAGCAGGGACTATTTGAACACTGAAGCTTTCTTT CASRDYLNTEAFF
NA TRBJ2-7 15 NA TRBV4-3 TGCGCCAGCAGCCAAGGGGTAGGGACATCCTACGAGCAGTACTTC CASSQGVGTSYEQYF
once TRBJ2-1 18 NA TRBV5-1 TGCGCCAGCAGTCCCTCGTGGGAGGAATCGAGCTCCTACAATGAGCAGTTCTTC CASSPSWEESSSYNEQFF
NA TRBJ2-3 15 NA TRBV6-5 TGTGCCAGCAACCCCCGGGACACGAGCACAGATACGCAGTATTTT CASNPRDTSTDTQYF
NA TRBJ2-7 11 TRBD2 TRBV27 TGTGCCAGCACTAGCGGGAGCGAGCAGTACTTC CASTSGSEQYF
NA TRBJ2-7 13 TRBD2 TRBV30 TGTGCCTGGGGGGGAGGGGCCACCTACGAGCAGTACTTC CAWGGGATYEQYF
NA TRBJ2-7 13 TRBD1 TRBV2 TGTGCCAGCGGGGGGACAGGGGCCTACGAGCAGTACTTC CASGGTGAYEQYF
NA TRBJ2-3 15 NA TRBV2 TGTGCCAGCACCCTTGGGGGCGGGATGGGGGATACGCAGTATTTT CASTLGGGMGDTQYF
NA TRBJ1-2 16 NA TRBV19 TGTGCCAGTAGTTCCCAAGGGGACACAATGGGGCCTGGCTACACCTTC CASSSQGDTMGPGYTF
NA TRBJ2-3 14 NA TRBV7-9 TGTGCCAGCAGCTTAGCACAGAGCTTAGATACGCAGTATTTT CASSLAQSLDTQYF
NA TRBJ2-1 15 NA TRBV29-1 TGCAGCGTTGAGGGCAGTCAAAGCTCCTACAATGAGCAGTTCTTC CSVEGSQSSYNEQFF
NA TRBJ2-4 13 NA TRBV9 TGTGCCAGCAGCGCCGGACTAATAGACATTCAGTACTTC CASSAGLIDIQYF